The next 27 T cell receptor beta chains were all read from a single sample in a study of cytotoxic CD8 clonotypes in ibrutinib-treated CLL. Profiled with immunoSEQ multiplex PCR; TCRdb holds only in-frame clones, not every one. The data hold some 200,000 clones, with more than 75% observed a single time. Sequenced here: PBMCs, sampled after 12 months of ibrutinib treatment. These receptors all come from a human donor with chronic lymphocytic leukemia.

The sample holds a few counts of this clone. V is TRBV4-1 and J is TRBJ1-1, with D perhaps matching TRBD1 (5 bases). Germline CDR1 reads MGHRA; CDR2 reads YSYEKL. Trimming cost V 4 bases and J 6 bases, with 12 bases left between them. This CDR3 contains 13 residues. The CDR3 sequence is CASSREVGAEAFF. The CDR3 nucleotides are TGCGCCAGCAGCCGCGAGGTGGGGGCTGAAGCTTTCTTT.

In nucleotides, the CDR3 is TGTGCCAGCAGCTTAGCTCAGGAAAACTATGGCTACACCTTC. Protein: CASSLAQENYGYTF. This sequence joins TRBV7-9 and TRBJ1-2; D not resolved. Trimming took 0 bases from V and 2 from J, leaving 7 bases between them. Germline V gene data show CDR1 as SEHNR and CDR2 as FQNEAQ (reference sequence). This CDR3 is 14 amino acids long. Complete variable domain (other parts from reference TRBV7-9 and TRBJ1-2): DTGVSQNPRHKITKRGQNVTFRCDPISEHNRLYWYRQTLGQGPEFLTYFQNEAQLEKSRLLSDRFSAERPKGSFSTLEIQRTEQGDSAMYLCASSLAQENYGYTFGSGTRLTVV.

The chain uses TRBV2 and TRBJ1-2; D gene unclear. The V gene's germline CDR1 is SNHLY and CDR2 FYNNEI. V was cut by 2 bases and J by 3 bases, with 7 bases left in between. This CDR3 is built from 13 residues. CDR3: CASSEMRDYGYTF. The CDR3 coding sequence is TGTGCCAGCAGTGAAATGAGGGACTATGGCTACACCTTC.

The rearrangement joins TRBV5-6 to TRBJ1-5; no clear D gene. Trimming pared 1 base from V and 0 bases from J, leaving 11 bases between. Looked up from germline, CDR1 is SGHDT and CDR2 is YYEEEE. CDR3 length: 16 residues. CDR3 sequence reads: CASSLSPYYSNQPQHF. For the CDR3, the DNA is TGTGCCAGCAGCTTGTCCCCATATTATAGCAATCAGCCCCAGCATTTT.

The V call is TRBV7-9, the J call TRBJ2-1, with 10 bases identical to TRBD2. This CDR3 comprises 15 residues. Losses at the gene ends were 4 bases for V and 7 bases for J; bases not matched to a gene: 7. Germline V gene sequence: CDR1 SEHNR, CDR2 FQNEAQ (reference sequence). The DNA for the CDR3 is TGTGCCAGCAGCTGGCCGGCTAGCGGGAGTAATGAGCAGTTCTTC. It specifies CASSWPASGSNEQFF. Full variable domain (missing parts from reference TRBV7-9 and TRBJ2-1): DTGVSQNPRHKITKRGQNVTFRCDPISEHNRLYWYRQTLGQGPEFLTYFQNEAQLEKSRLLSDRFSAERPKGSFSTLEIQRTEQGDSAMYLCASSWPASGSNEQFFGPGTRLTVL.

V and J are TRBV5-1 and TRBJ2-7, with 7 bases fitting TRBD2. With V trimmed by 4 bases and J by 5 bases, 9 bases remained unmatched. CDR1 SGHRS and CDR2 YFSETQ come from the germline V gene. This CDR3 spans 14 amino acids. The CDR3 nucleotides are TGCGCCAGCAGCCCCGAGCGGGGAGTGAACGAGCAGTACTTC. Protein: CASSPERGVNEQYF.

The CDR3 protein is CASSPSPSRGEKLFF. The DNA of the CDR3 is TGTGCCAGCAGTCCATCGCCTAGTCGGGGGGAAAAACTGTTTTTT. This chain uses TRBV27 with TRBJ1-4; weak D call: TRBD1 (5 bases). Germline V gene lookup returns CDR1 MNHEY and CDR2 SMNVEV (reference sequence). Trimming took off 5 bases at V and 8 bases at J, with 18 bases between the two ends. The CDR3 covers 15 residues.

The chain uses TRBV30 and TRBJ1-1; no reliable D call. The V gene lost 0 bases and the J gene lost 7 bases, with 6 bases spanning the gap. This CDR3 region has 11 residues. Per germline, CDR1 GTSNPN and CDR2 SVGIG (reference sequence). CDR3 residues: CAWSVRFEAFF. The DNA of the CDR3 is TGTGCCTGGAGTGTAAGGTTTGAAGCTTTCTTT.

Of note for this clone: Other nucleotide sequences in the sample specify the same CDR3. The chain is built from TRBV15 and TRBJ2-5; no firm D call. The germline V and J ends were trimmed by 0 bases and 2 bases, with 4 bases remaining between them. Germline V gives CDR1 LNHNV, CDR2 YYDKDF (reference sequence). The CDR3 spans 13 residues. The chain's CDR3 is CATSRDIQETQYF. The CDR3, as DNA: TGTGCCACCAGCAGAGATATACAAGAGACCCAGTACTTC.

This chain links TRBV28 with TRBJ2-3, with 9 bases fitting TRBD1. This CDR3 spans 15 amino acids. CDR1 and CDR2 from the germline V gene are MDHEN and SYDVKM. V was clipped by 6 bases and J by 0 bases; unmatched bases: 4. CDR3 in DNA: TGTGCCAGCAGAACACAGGGGGCGAGCACAGATACGCAGTATTTT. Translated: CASRTQGASTDTQYF.

The gene calls are TRBV29-1 and TRBJ2-5; the match to TRBD1 covers 7 bases. CDR1 is SQVTM, CDR2 ANQGSEA, per germline. The CDR3 consists of 13 residues. The junction had 8 bases not matched to a gene; V was cut back by 8 bases and J by 2 bases. CDR3 sequence: CSCPRDSQETQYF. The CDR3 nucleotides are TGCAGCTGCCCCCGGGACAGTCAAGAGACCCAGTACTTC.

This chain links TRBV11-3 with TRBJ2-3; TRBD1 agrees at 7 bases. The trim removed 1 base at V and 1 base at J, leaving 11 bases unmatched. Germline loops: CDR1 SGHNT, CDR2 YENEEA. This CDR3 has 18 residues. For the CDR3, the DNA is TGTGCCAGCAGCTTAGGTTTTATTGTGACAGGGCGCACAGATACGCAGTATTTT. Translation: CASSLGFIVTGRTDTQYF.

The J gene is TRBJ2-3, the V gene TRBV19, with D possibly matching TRBD1 (5 bases). Per the germline V gene, CDR1 is LNHDA and CDR2 is SQIVND (reference sequence). Trimming shortened V by 8 bases and J by 5 bases, and 17 bases separated the two germline ends. The CDR3 contains 14 residues. The CDR3 protein is CASSTPGQGDTQYF. CDR3 bases: TGTGCCAGTTCTACGCCGGGCCAGGGAGATACGCAGTATTTT.

The rearrangement uses TRBV7-8 and TRBJ2-7; D unresolved. V lost 5 bases, J lost 3 bases, and 11 bases lay in between. This CDR3 is built from 13 residues. Germline V gene sequence: CDR1 SGHVS, CDR2 FQNEAQ. In DNA, the CDR3 is TGTGCCAGCAGCGGACGGGTAATCTACGAGCAGTACTTC. Its protein product is CASSGRVIYEQYF.

The table lists this clone with a few counts. This sequence joins TRBV14 and TRBJ1-2, with D uncertain. Germline V CDR1 and CDR2: SGHDN, FVKESK. The CDR3 spans 11 residues. V lost 2 bases, J lost 7 bases, and 5 bases lay in between. CDR3 loop: CASSQWGGYTF. The DNA of the CDR3 is TGTGCCAGCAGCCAATGGGGTGGCTACACCTTC.

The gene calls are TRBV7-2 and TRBJ2-5; D is uncertain. The CDR3 totals 11 residues. Between the trimmed V and J ends, which lost 5 bases and 10 bases, there was a span of 11 bases. Germline CDR1 SGHTA, CDR2 FQGNSA. In nucleotides, the CDR3 is TGTGCCAGCAGCCCTGACTTCATCCAGTACTTC. Protein sequence: CASSPDFIQYF.

This rearrangement joins TRBV21-1 to TRBJ1-2; TRBD1, the table's D call, lacks a check against the DNA. TRBV21-1 is recorded as a pseudogene. The CDR3 loop spans 15 amino acids. CDR3 amino acids: CASSKDRGPDYGYTF. Written as DNA, the CDR3 is TGTGCCAGCAGCAAGGACAGGGGGCCTGACTATGGCTACACCTTC.

This chain uses TRBV10-3 with TRBJ1-2; no clear D gene. V was pared by 4 bases and J by 4 bases, with 7 bases between. Germline V gene sequence: CDR1 ENHRY, CDR2 SYGVKD. CDR3 length equals 12 residues. As DNA, the CDR3 is TGTGCCATCAGTGGAACAGCCTATGGCTACACCTTC. Its translation: CAISGTAYGYTF.

The chain couples TRBV5-1 to TRBJ2-7; 12 bases line up with TRBD1. CDR3 size: 17 residues. Per germline, CDR1 SGHRS and CDR2 YFSETQ. Trimming took 7 bases from V and 3 from J; bases not matched to a gene: 14. CDR3 in amino acids: CASGKPGTGGFGYEQYF. The CDR3 bases are TGCGCCAGCGGCAAACCCGGGACAGGGGGCTTCGGCTACGAGCAGTACTTC.

This sequence joins TRBV7-9 and TRBJ1-6, with D perhaps matching TRBD1 (5 bases). This CDR3 contains 16 residues. Trimming removed 2 bases from V and 10 bases from J, with 18 bases in between. Germline CDR1 and CDR2: SEHNR and FQNEAQ (reference sequence). The CDR3 DNA sequence: TGTGCCAGCAGCTTAAATTCTCCAGGGAGTTACTCACCCCTCCACTTT. This sequence encodes CASSLNSPGSYSPLHF.

The V gene is TRBV5-1, the J gene TRBJ1-2; no reliable D call. Per the germline V gene, CDR1 is SGHRS and CDR2 is YFSETQ. V was trimmed by 7 bases and J by 3 bases, leaving 7 bases between them. This CDR3 comprises 11 residues. The CDR3 sequence is CASQSDYGYTF. The CDR3 DNA reads as TGCGCCAGCCAAAGCGACTATGGCTACACCTTC.

The J gene is TRBJ2-5, the V gene TRBV6-1, with 10 nucleotides matching TRBD2. CDR1 and CDR2 (germline): MNHNS, SASEGT. The CDR3 is made up of 14 amino acids. V lost 5 bases, J lost 1 base, and 1 base stayed unmatched. CDR3 nucleotide sequence: TGTGCCAGCAGTACTAGCGGGGTCCAAGAGACCCAGTACTTC. Translation gives CASSTSGVQETQYF.

This rearrangement joins TRBV28 to TRBJ2-7; TRBD1 matches 7 bases. V lost 6 bases, J lost 3 bases, and 8 bases stayed unmatched. The CDR3 has 14 amino acids. Germline V lookup: CDR1 MDHEN, CDR2 SYDVKM. The CDR3 DNA is TGTGCCAGCAGCCCTGGACAGGCCAGCTACGAGCAGTACTTC. Its translation: CASSPGQASYEQYF.

The sample holds a few counts of this clone. The chain is built from TRBV25-1 and TRBJ2-3, with a tentative D call TRBD2 (5 bases). CDR3 length equals 15 residues. The V gene's germline CDR1 is MGHDK and CDR2 SYGVNS. The V end was cut by 3 bases, the J end by 4 bases, with 14 bases between. CDR3 in amino acids: CASSDGVWAADTQYF. Here the CDR3 DNA reads TGTGCCAGCAGTGACGGGGTGTGGGCTGCAGATACGCAGTATTTT.

V usage is TRBV2 and J usage is TRBJ1-4; possibly TRBD1 for D (5 bases). The CDR3 runs to 14 residues. V was clipped by 10 bases and J by 7 bases, with 19 bases between them. Germline V gene lookup returns CDR1 SNHLY and CDR2 FYNNEI. The CDR3 loop reads CATLSGGIGEKLFF. CDR3 DNA sequence: TGTGCCACTTTGAGTGGGGGGATAGGTGAAAAACTGTTTTTT. Looking up the rest from reference TRBV2 and TRBJ1-4 gives the full variable domain: EPEVTQTPSHQVTQMGQEVILRCVPISNHLYFYWYRQILGQKVEFLVSFYNNEISEKSEIFDDQFSVERPDGSNFTLKIRSTKLEDSAMYFCATLSGGIGEKLFFGSGTQLSVL.

The rearrangement uses TRBV15 and TRBJ1-5; TRBD1 is a possible D gene (5 bases). CDR3 length: 17 amino acids. CDR1 and CDR2 (germline): LNHNV, YYDKDF (reference sequence). Trimming took off 3 bases at V and 2 bases at J, with 17 bases between the two ends. The CDR3 reads CATSSHGEGRGNQPQHF. As DNA, the CDR3 is TGTGCCACCAGCAGCCACGGGGAGGGCAGGGGCAATCAGCCCCAGCATTTT.

The rearrangement joins TRBV29-1 to TRBJ2-1; 7 bases align to TRBD1. Germline CDR1 SQVTM, CDR2 ANQGSEA. The CDR3 loop spans 14 amino acids. The trim removed 7 bases at V and 0 bases at J, leaving 6 bases unmatched. The CDR3 sequence is CSAQGDSSYNEQFF. The CDR3 DNA sequence: TGCAGCGCTCAAGGGGACAGCTCCTACAATGAGCAGTTCTTC.